Each of the 23 T cell receptor beta chains below was sequenced from the same sample in a study of blood T cell repertoires in COVID-19. TCRdb's copy holds only in-frame clones and misses some; the assay was immunoSEQ multiplex PCR. This sample has a few hundred thousand clones, with 80% to 90% found just once. Input material: PBMCs or T cells enriched from blood (not recorded which). These receptors originate from a woman in her 50s with acute COVID-19.

The rearrangement links TRBV10-3 to TRBJ1-1; a weak D match, TRBD1 (5 bases). CDR3 length: 15 residues. Germline V gives CDR1 ENHRY, CDR2 SYGVKD. With 0 bases removed from V and 7 bases from J, the gap between germline ends came to 15 bases. Here the CDR3 reads CAISESTGRPLEAFF. As DNA, the CDR3 is TGTGCCATCAGTGAGTCTACAGGTAGACCTCTTGAAGCTTTCTTT.

The chain recombines TRBV29-1 with TRBJ2-5; TRBD2 matches 11 bases. This CDR3 is 12 amino acids long. J lost 5 bases, V lost 5 bases, and 1 base had no gene match. Germline values: CDR1 SQVTM, CDR2 ANQGSEA. CDR3 loop: CSVSSGGETQYF. The CDR3 region has the DNA TGCAGCGTTTCTAGCGGGGGGGAGACCCAGTACTTC.

The V gene is TRBV28, the J gene TRBJ1-1; D gene unclear. The CDR3 length is 14 residues. Germline CDR1 and CDR2: MDHEN and SYDVKM. Between the trimmed V and J ends, which lost 9 bases and 1 base, there was a span of 15 bases. CDR3 DNA sequence: TGTGCCAGTAGCCTTAGGATCCAGAACACTGAAGCTTTCTTT. Protein: CASSLRIQNTEAFF.

The chain combines TRBV19 with TRBJ2-2; 7 bases match TRBD2. V lost 1 base, J lost 5 bases, and 4 bases stayed unmatched. CDR1 is LNHDA and CDR2 is SQIVND in the germline V gene (reference sequence). The CDR3 is 15 residues long. The CDR3 spells CASSIGGRGTGELFF. The CDR3 nucleotides are TGTGCCAGTAGTATAGGCGGGAGAGGTACCGGGGAGCTGTTTTTT. Filled out from reference TRBV19 and TRBJ2-2, the complete variable domain reads DGGITQSPKYLFRKEGQNVTLSCEQNLNHDAMYWYRQDPGQGLRLIYYSQIVNDFQKGDIAEGYSVSREKKESFPLTVTSAQKNPTAFYLCASSIGGRGTGELFFGEGSRLTVL.

The rearrangement joins TRBV7-9 to TRBJ1-2; D is unresolved. V lost 1 base, J lost 2 bases, and 5 bases lay in between. Germline V lookup: CDR1 SEHNR, CDR2 FQNEAQ (reference sequence). CDR3 length: 13 residues. In DNA, the CDR3 is TGTGCCAGCAGCTTAGTACACAACTATGGCTACACCTTC. Translated: CASSLVHNYGYTF.

The chain recombines TRBV6-5 with TRBJ2-1; D uncertain. Germline V gene data show CDR1 as MNHEY and CDR2 as SVGAGI. V lost 2 bases and J 9 bases, leaving 11 bases between the germline ends. The CDR3 runs 13 residues. The CDR3 here is CASSYPETAEQFF. The CDR3 nucleotides are TGTGCCAGCAGTTACCCGGAGACCGCTGAGCAGTTCTTC.

This clone was seen a single time. The chain carries TRBV6-5 and TRBJ1-6; tentative D call: TRBD1 (5 bases). CDR3 length: 14 amino acids. V was trimmed by 6 bases and J by 6 bases, leaving 12 bases between them. The germline V gene encodes CDR1 MNHEY and CDR2 SVGAGI. CDR3 in amino acids: CASSYDRTNSPLHF. The CDR3 DNA is TGTGCCAGCAGCTACGACAGAACTAATTCACCCCTCCACTTT.

This rearrangement joins TRBV19 to TRBJ2-1; TRBD2 might be the D (5 bases). CDR3 length: 14 residues. Germline V lookup: CDR1 LNHDA, CDR2 SQIVND (reference sequence). V lost 5 bases and J 5 bases, leaving 13 bases between the germline ends. The CDR3 coding sequence is TGTGCCAGTAGTTTCTTCCTAGCTGACAATGAGCAGTTCTTC. Translated: CASSFFLADNEQFF.

Written as DNA, the CDR3 is TGTGCCAGCAGGGGGACAGAGAGGGGTATCGGGGAGCTGTTTTTT. This gives the protein CASRGTERGIGELFF. The V gene is TRBV6-5, the J gene TRBJ2-2; 7 nucleotides align to TRBD1. Trimming cost V 6 bases and J 7 bases; bases outside gene matches: 11. Germline CDR1 MNHEY, CDR2 SVGAGI. The CDR3 contains 15 residues.

The V call is TRBV3-1 (or the pseudogene TRBV3-2), the J call TRBJ2-1; 12 bases fit TRBD2. The V and J ends lost 4 bases and 8 bases, in that order; junction bases with no gene match: 9. The CDR3 runs 16 residues. Per the germline V gene, CDR1 is LGHDT and CDR2 is YNNKEL (reference sequence). The CDR3 reads CASSPPGLAGVYEQFF. In DNA form, the CDR3 reads TGTGCCAGCAGCCCCCCGGGACTAGCGGGTGTCTATGAGCAGTTCTTC.

The chain is built from TRBV28 and TRBJ2-7; the match to TRBD1 covers 10 bases. The CDR3 runs 16 residues. Trimming at V came to 7 bases and at J to 1 base, leaving 10 bases not matched to a gene. In germline, CDR1 is MDHEN, CDR2 SYDVKM. The CDR3 nucleotides read TGTGCCAGCACAGGGACAGGGGTCCCTTTGTCCTACGAGCAGTACTTC. Residues: CASTGTGVPLSYEQYF.

The gene calls are TRBV7-9 and TRBJ2-1, with 9 bases aligning to TRBD2. The CDR3 is 14 residues long. Trimming removed 5 bases from V and 7 bases from J; junction bases left unmatched: 6. The germline V gene encodes CDR1 SEHNR and CDR2 FQNEAQ (reference sequence). CDR3 sequence (DNA): TGTGCCAGCAGCCCCCTAGCGGGAATGAATGAGCAGTTCTTC. Translating gives CASSPLAGMNEQFF.

V usage is TRBV30 and J usage is TRBJ1-4; 7 nucleotides agree with TRBD1. V was pared by 1 base and J by 0 bases, with 2 bases of the junction left unmatched. This CDR3 has 15 residues. The germline gives CDR1 GTSNPN, CDR2 SVGIG (reference sequence). CDR3 nucleotide sequence: TGTGCCTGGAGTGAGGGGGCTGCAACTAATGAAAAACTGTTTTTT. Its protein is CAWSEGAATNEKLFF.

This clone was counted between two and nine times. The chain links TRBV24-1 to TRBJ2-1; 14 positions agree with TRBD2. Looked up from germline, CDR1 is KGHDR and CDR2 is SFDVKD. Germline trimming cut 7 bases from V and 7 bases from J; bases unmatched to any gene: 5. The CDR3 sequence is 15 residues long. CDR3 protein: CATRGTSGRSNEQFF. In nucleotides, the CDR3 is TGTGCCACCAGGGGGACTAGCGGGAGATCGAATGAGCAGTTCTTC.

The V call is TRBV28, the J call TRBJ1-6; D gene ambiguous. V shed 8 bases and J shed 7 bases, with 15 bases lying between them. This CDR3 contains 14 residues. CDR1 is MDHEN and CDR2 is SYDVKM in the germline V gene. The CDR3 DNA sequence: TGTGCCAGCGTGTGGGCTGCGCGCAATTCACCCCTCCACTTT. Translated, it gives CASVWAARNSPLHF.

A remark on this clone: Other DNA sequences from this sample encode an identical CDR3 as well. V gene TRBV27 combines with J gene TRBJ2-7; D perhaps matches TRBD1 (6 bases). Germline CDR1 is MNHEY and CDR2 is SMNVEV (reference sequence). The CDR3 extends over 13 amino acids. The V end lost 2 bases, the J end lost 1 base, and 6 bases lay between the germline ends. The CDR3 DNA is TGTGCCAGCAGTTTAGGACAGTCCTACGAGCAGTACTTC. Its protein is CASSLGQSYEQYF.

The chain has TRBV28 and TRBJ1-4, with unresolved D. Germline V gene sequence: CDR1 MDHEN, CDR2 SYDVKM. Trimming cost V 5 bases and J 7 bases, with 17 bases left between them. This CDR3 region has 15 residues. The CDR3 protein is CASSQSLGGGEKLFF. CDR3 DNA sequence: TGTGCCAGCAGTCAGTCGTTGGGAGGAGGTGAAAAACTGTTTTTT. The full variable domain, rest sourced from reference TRBV28 and TRBJ1-4, is DVKVTQSSRYLVKRTGEKVFLECVQDMDHENMFWYRQDPGLGLRLIYFSYDVKMKEKGDIPEGYSVSREKKERFSLILESASTNQTSMYLCASSQSLGGGEKLFFGSGTQLSVL.

The CDR3 spells CASSLLRETQYF. The CDR3 DNA follows: TGCGCCAGCAGCTTGTTGAGAGAGACCCAGTACTTC. The rearrangement links TRBV5-1 to TRBJ2-5; D remains ambiguous. CDR1 is SGHRS and CDR2 is YFSETQ in the germline V gene. Trimming cost V 1 base and J 4 bases, with 5 bases left between them. The CDR3 extends over 12 amino acids.

The chain couples TRBV28 to TRBJ1-5, with 11 bases lining up with TRBD1. Germline V CDR1 and CDR2: MDHEN, SYDVKM. The CDR3 covers 15 residues. With V trimmed by 6 bases and J by 7 bases, 8 bases remained unmatched. CDR3 sequence: CASSSARDRGQPQHF. The CDR3 DNA reads as TGTGCCAGCAGCAGTGCCCGGGACAGGGGGCAGCCCCAGCATTTT.

The chain is built from TRBV12-3 or TRBV12-4 and TRBJ2-7, with TRBD2 as a possible D gene (5 bases). This CDR3 has 13 amino acids. The V end was cut by 6 bases, the J end by 5 bases, with 14 bases between. CDR3 sequence (DNA): TGTGCCAGCAGCCCCCTAGCAGCCCACGAGCAGTACTTC. Encoded protein: CASSPLAAHEQYF.

The rearrangement joins TRBV5-5 to TRBJ2-7; 8 nucleotides align to TRBD2. Trimming at V came to 4 bases and at J to 1 base, leaving 7 bases not matched to a gene. This CDR3 spans 15 amino acids. Germline CDR1 SGHKS, CDR2 YYEKEE (reference sequence). CDR3: CASSTGGIWSYEQYF. In DNA, the CDR3 is TGTGCCAGCAGCACGGGGGGGATTTGGTCCTACGAGCAGTACTTC.

The chain couples TRBV6-2 or TRBV6-3 to TRBJ2-2; TRBD1 matches at 8 bases. J was trimmed by 2 bases and V by 3 bases; bases with no gene match: 8. CDR1 is MNHEY, CDR2 SVGEGT, per germline. This CDR3 contains 17 residues. CDR3 loop: CASSYAVQGANTGELFF. The CDR3 DNA sequence: TGTGCCAGCAGTTATGCAGTTCAGGGGGCTAACACCGGGGAGCTGTTTTTT.

The chain uses TRBV27 and TRBJ2-7, with 9 nucleotides matching TRBD1. V shed 5 bases and J 9 bases; nucleotides not matched to a gene: 14. CDR1 is MNHEY and CDR2 is SMNVEV in the germline V gene (reference sequence). This CDR3 is built from 15 residues. The CDR3 nucleotides are TGTGCCAGCAGTACGTATGGCACCGGGACAGGGCGGCAGTACTTC. As protein: CASSTYGTGTGRQYF.